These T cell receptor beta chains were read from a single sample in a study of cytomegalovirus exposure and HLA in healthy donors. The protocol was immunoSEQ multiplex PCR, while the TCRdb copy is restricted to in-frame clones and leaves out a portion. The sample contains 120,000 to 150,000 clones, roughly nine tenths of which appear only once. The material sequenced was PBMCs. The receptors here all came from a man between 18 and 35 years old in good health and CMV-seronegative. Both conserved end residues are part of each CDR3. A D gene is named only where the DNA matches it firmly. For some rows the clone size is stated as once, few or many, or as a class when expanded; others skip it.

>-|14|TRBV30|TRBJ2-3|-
CAGNWVAVTDTQYF
TGTGCCGGGAATTGGGTAGCGGTCACAGATACGCAGTATTTT
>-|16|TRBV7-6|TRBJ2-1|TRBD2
CASSLADGGRRNEQFF
TGTGCCAGCAGCCTAGCGGACGGCGGGAGAAGGAATGAGCAGTTCTTC
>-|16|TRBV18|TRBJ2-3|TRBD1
CASSHGDQGAGDTQYF
TGTGCCAGCTCTCACGGGGACCAGGGGGCTGGAGATACGCAGTATTTT
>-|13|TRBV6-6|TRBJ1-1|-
CASNRPGGTEAFF
TGTGCCAGCAACCGACCAGGTGGCACTGAAGCTTTCTTT
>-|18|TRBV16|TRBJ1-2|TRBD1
CASSQSVRQGLGNYGYTF
TGTGCCAGCAGCCAATCTGTTCGACAGGGTCTAGGTAACTATGGCTACACCTTC
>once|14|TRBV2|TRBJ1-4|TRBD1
CASRGTGEIEKLFF
TGTGCCAGCAGGGGAACAGGGGAGATTGAAAAACTGTTTTTT
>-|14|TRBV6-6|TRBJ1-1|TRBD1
CASSYGTGDFEAFF
TGTGCCAGCAGTTACGGGACAGGGGATTTTGAAGCTTTCTTT
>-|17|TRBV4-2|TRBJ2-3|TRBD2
CASSRETGGRYTDTQYF
TGTGCCAGCAGCCGGGAGACGGGGGGGCGTTACACAGATACGCAGTATTTT
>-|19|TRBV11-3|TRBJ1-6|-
CASSSSSGRQSSYNSPLHF
TGTGCCAGCAGCTCGAGTTCGGGCAGACAGAGCTCCTATAATTCACCCCTCCACTTT
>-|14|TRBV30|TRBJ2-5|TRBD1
CAWRGNRGQETQYF
TGTGCCTGGAGGGGAAACAGGGGCCAAGAGACCCAGTACTTC
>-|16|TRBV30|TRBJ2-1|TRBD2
CAWSELRGGHSAEQFF
TGTGCCTGGAGTGAGCTGCGGGGGGGCCATTCGGCTGAGCAGTTCTTC
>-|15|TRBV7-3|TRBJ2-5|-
CASSQRAGHAETQYF
TGTGCCAGCAGCCAGCGGGCGGGGCACGCAGAGACCCAGTACTTC
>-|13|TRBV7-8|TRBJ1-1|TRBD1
CASSLLQGNEAFF
TGTGCCAGCAGCCTACTACAGGGGAATGAAGCTTTCTTT
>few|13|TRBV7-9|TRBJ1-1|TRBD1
CASKGQGNTEAFF
TGTGCCAGCAAGGGACAGGGAAACACTGAAGCTTTCTTT
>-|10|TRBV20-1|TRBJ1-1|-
CSAIDTEAFF
TGCAGTGCTATCGACACTGAAGCTTTCTTT
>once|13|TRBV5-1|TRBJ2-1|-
CASSPEGLDEQFF
TGCGCCAGCAGCCCGGAGGGACTCGATGAGCAGTTCTTC
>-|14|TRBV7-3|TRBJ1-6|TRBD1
CASSLGQLNSPLHF
TGTGCCAGCAGCTTGGGACAGCTAAATTCACCCCTCCACTTT
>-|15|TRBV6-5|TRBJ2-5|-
CASSYSGGMKETQYF
TGTGCCAGCAGTTACTCGGGAGGTATGAAAGAGACCCAGTACTTC